These 15 T cell receptor beta chains originate from one sample sequenced in a study of post-analysis software for immune sequencing data. Study findings and constraints: Patients had higher frequencies than controls of about five TRBV segments, including TRBV5-6, TRBV5-1 and TRBV20-1.

No antigens are known for them. Researchers reported that TCR beta cDNA libraries carried unique molecular identifiers. Each CDR3 protein is one row after TCRdb ran MiXCR on the PCR reads. The sample holds roughly 600,000 distinct CDR3 sequences; 44% are singletons and the top ten take about 1.5%. The sequencing sample was made of blood. Receptor source: a girl under 18 with multiple sclerosis.

This clonotype has a handful of counts. V usage is TRBV12-3 or TRBV12-4 and J usage is TRBJ2-2, with a tentative D call TRBD1 (6 bases). V was shortened by 7 bases and J by 7 bases, with 10 bases between the two germline ends. The CDR3 extends over 12 amino acids. CDR3 loop: CASNLGGGELFF. DNA of the CDR3: TGTGCCAGCAACCTAGGGGGCGGGGAGCTGTTTTTT.

This rearrangement joins TRBV6-6 to TRBJ1-1, with 7 bases aligning to TRBD1. The CDR3 runs 15 residues. With 2 bases clipped from V and 2 bases from J, the junction kept 5 bases outside the gene matches. Germline assignment: CDR1 MNHNY and CDR2 SVGAGI (reference sequence). The CDR3 sequence: CASSYPTGLNTEAFF. CDR3 nucleotides: TGTGCCAGCAGTTACCCGACAGGGTTAAACACTGAAGCTTTCTTT.

V is TRBV5-5 and J is TRBJ1-1; D unresolved. Trimming shortened V by 5 bases and J by 5 bases, and 19 bases separated the two germline ends. The CDR3 extends over 15 amino acids. The germline gives CDR1 SGHKS, CDR2 YYEKEE (reference sequence). In nucleotides, the CDR3 is TGTGCCAGCAGGGGATCCGGTCGCAGCCGAACTGAAGCTTTCTTT. The encoded protein is CASRGSGRSRTEAFF.

This clonotype was found a few times. J is TRBJ2-5 and V is TRBV5-1, with D hard to call. V was shortened by 0 bases and J by 2 bases, with 5 bases between the two germline ends. Germline lookup yields CDR1 SGHRS and CDR2 YFSETQ. The CDR3 runs to 13 residues. CDR3 residues: CASSLEAQETQYF. The CDR3 coding sequence is TGCGCCAGCAGCTTGGAGGCACAAGAGACCCAGTACTTC.

The V and J genes are TRBV4-1 and TRBJ1-6; 8 nucleotides agree with TRBD1. V shed 4 bases and J 11 bases; nucleotides not matched to a gene: 13. The CDR3 sequence is 16 residues long. Germline V CDR1 and CDR2: MGHRA, YSYEKL. CDR3 region: CASSLFGGQAIAPLHF. CDR3 DNA: TGCGCCAGCAGCCTTTTTGGGGGACAGGCGATTGCACCCCTCCACTTT.

This clonotype turned up a few times. The gene calls are TRBV5-1 and TRBJ2-4; 8 positions agree with TRBD1. Trimming at V came to 7 bases and at J to 6 bases, leaving 6 bases not matched to a gene. This CDR3 spans 13 amino acids. Germline V CDR1 and CDR2: SGHRS, YFSETQ. The CDR3 spells CASGNDRGNIQYF. The CDR3 DNA follows: TGCGCCAGCGGCAACGACAGGGGAAACATTCAGTACTTC.

The chain links TRBV5-1 to TRBJ2-1; D remains unclear. The V gene's germline CDR1 is SGHRS and CDR2 YFSETQ. This CDR3 region has 13 residues. The V end lost 3 bases, the J end lost 7 bases, and 11 bases lay between the germline ends. Here the CDR3 reads CASSSPLTNEQFF. As DNA, the CDR3 is TGCGCCAGCAGCTCGCCCCTTACTAATGAGCAGTTCTTC. The full variable domain, completed using reference TRBV5-1 and TRBJ2-1, is KAGVTQTPRYLIKTRGQQVTLSCSPISGHRSVSWYQQTPGQGLQFLFEYFSETQRNKGNFPGRFSGRQFSNSRSEMNVSTLELGDSALYLCASSSPLTNEQFFGPGTRLTVL.

Concerning this clonotype: An end of the junction does not agree with germline; a read error may underlie this. V usage is TRBV7-2 and J usage is TRBJ2-7, with TRBD2 matching over 8 bases. CDR1 and CDR2 (germline): SGHTA, FQGNSA. The CDR3 is 15 amino acids. DNA of the CDR3: TGCGCCAGCAGCTTAGAGGCCGGGGGGGCACACGAGCAGTACTTC. It yields the protein CASSLEAGGAHEQYF.

This chain joins TRBV5-5 and TRBJ2-1; 11 bases line up with TRBD2. This CDR3 is built from 15 residues. In germline, CDR1 is SGHKS, CDR2 YYEKEE (reference sequence). V was pared by 4 bases and J by 4 bases, with 4 bases of the junction left unmatched. The CDR3 nucleotides are TGTGCCAGCAGCAAACTAGCGGGGGTTTACAATGAGCAGTTCTTC. Translated, it gives CASSKLAGVYNEQFF.

This clonotype was seen a handful of times. CDR3 region: CASSPRRGGGNGYTF. The CDR3, as DNA: TGTGCCAGCAGTCCTCGTCGAGGTGGAGGGAACGGCTACACCTTC. This chain links TRBV12-3 or TRBV12-4 with TRBJ1-2; D not resolved. V was trimmed by 5 bases and J by 8 bases, leaving 21 bases between them. This CDR3 spans 15 amino acids.

This rearrangement joins TRBV7-9 to TRBJ1-5; TRBD1 matches at 9 bases. Trimming at V came to 5 bases and at J to 7 bases, leaving 9 bases not matched to a gene. Germline V gene data show CDR1 as SEHNR and CDR2 as FQNEAQ (reference sequence). The CDR3 has 15 residues. The CDR3: CASSLGQGIGQPQHF. DNA for the CDR3: TGTGCCAGCAGCCTGGGACAGGGAATAGGGCAGCCCCAGCATTTT.

The rearrangement joins TRBV3-1 to TRBJ2-6; no clear D. The CDR3 runs 14 residues. The germline gives CDR1 LGHDT, CDR2 YNNKEL (reference sequence). The germline V and J ends were trimmed by 1 base and 4 bases, with 5 bases remaining between them. The CDR3, as DNA: TGTGCCAGCAGCCAAGTGGCAGGGGCCAACGTCCTGACTTTC. Its translation: CASSQVAGANVLTF.

The V gene is TRBV6-6, the J gene TRBJ1-5; D is uncertain. V gave up 4 bases and J gave up 0 bases, with 13 bases separating them. CDR1 and CDR2 (germline): MNHNY, SVGAGI (reference sequence). The CDR3 is 16 residues long. CDR3 region: CASSSRREVSNQPQHF. The CDR3 bases are TGTGCCAGCAGTTCTCGGCGGGAGGTTAGCAATCAGCCCCAGCATTTT.

DNA for the CDR3: TGCAGCGTTGAGATCCGATACAATGAGCAGTTCTTC. This codes for CSVEIRYNEQFF. The J gene is TRBJ2-1, the V gene TRBV29-1; no definite D call. This CDR3 comprises 12 residues. CDR1 is SQVTM and CDR2 is ANQGSEA in the germline V gene. The germline V and J ends were trimmed by 3 bases and 4 bases, with 7 bases remaining between them.

The chain has TRBV25-1 and TRBJ1-1; D unresolved. CDR1 is MGHDK and CDR2 is SYGVNS in the germline V gene. This CDR3 spans 15 amino acids. Trimming removed 2 bases at V and 7 bases at J, with 17 bases between. The CDR3 DNA reads TGTGCCAGCAGTGAAATCGGTCGGGGAGGGCTTGAAGCTTTCTTT. The encoded protein is CASSEIGRGGLEAFF.